This TCR beta chain was sequenced for a study of post-analysis software for immune sequencing data. Study as a whole: Both relapsing-remitting and secondary progressive multiple sclerosis featured among the disease courses, as did progressive-relapsing multiple sclerosis. Findings of the study overall: Patients had higher frequencies than controls of roughly 5 TRBV segments, including TRBV5-6, TRBV5-1 and TRBV20-1. Normalized Chao1 diversity was significantly lower in multiple sclerosis patients than in controls.

Unique molecular identifiers tagged the TCR beta cDNA libraries. TCRdb passed the PCR reads through MiXCR, listing each CDR3 protein once. Among some 800,000 distinct CDR3 sequences, around 45% were seen once, and the ten largest hold 4.9%. The CDR3 totals 15 residues. V lost 3 bases and J lost 0; bases outside the gene matches: 1. Looked up from germline, CDR1 is LGHDT and CDR2 is YNNKEL (reference sequence). Comments on this clonotype: Its antigen is still unknown.

The sequenced sample was blood. This TCR came from a girl aged 5 to 17 with multiple sclerosis. This chain connects TRBV3-1 to TRBJ2-7, with 11 bases aligning to TRBD2. The CDR3: CASSHSGRASYEQYF. DNA of the CDR3: TGTGCCAGCAGCCATAGCGGGAGGGCCTCCTACGAGCAGTACTTC.